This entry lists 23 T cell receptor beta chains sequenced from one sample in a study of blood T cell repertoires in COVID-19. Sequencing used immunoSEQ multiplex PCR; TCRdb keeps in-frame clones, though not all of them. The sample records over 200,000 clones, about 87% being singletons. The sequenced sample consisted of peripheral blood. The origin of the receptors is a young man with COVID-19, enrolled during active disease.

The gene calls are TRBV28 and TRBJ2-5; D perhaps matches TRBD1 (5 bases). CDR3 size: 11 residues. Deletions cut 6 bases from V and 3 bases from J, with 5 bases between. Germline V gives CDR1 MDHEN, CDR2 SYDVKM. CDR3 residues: CASRQEETQYF. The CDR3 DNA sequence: TGTGCCAGCAGACAGGAAGAGACCCAGTACTTC.

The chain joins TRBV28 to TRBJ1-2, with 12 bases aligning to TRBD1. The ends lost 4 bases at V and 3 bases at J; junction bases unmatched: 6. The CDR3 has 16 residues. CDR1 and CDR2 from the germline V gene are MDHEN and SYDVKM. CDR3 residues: CASSSRDRGRDYGYTF. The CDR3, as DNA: TGTGCCAGCAGTTCCCGGGACAGGGGGCGAGACTATGGCTACACCTTC.

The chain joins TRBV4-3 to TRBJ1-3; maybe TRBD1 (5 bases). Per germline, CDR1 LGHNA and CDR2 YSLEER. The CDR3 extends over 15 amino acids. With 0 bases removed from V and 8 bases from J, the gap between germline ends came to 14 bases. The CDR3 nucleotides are TGCGCCAGCAGCCAAGACCCGGGACTATTGGACACCATATATTTT. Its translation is CASSQDPGLLDTIYF.

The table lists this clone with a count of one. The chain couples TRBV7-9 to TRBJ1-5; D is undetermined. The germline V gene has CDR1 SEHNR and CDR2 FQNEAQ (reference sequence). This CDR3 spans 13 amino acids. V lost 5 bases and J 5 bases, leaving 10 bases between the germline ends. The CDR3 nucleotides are TGTGCCAGCAGCCCGGGAGTCTATCAGCCCCAGCATTTT. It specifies CASSPGVYQPQHF. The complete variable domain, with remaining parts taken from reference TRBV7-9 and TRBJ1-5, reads DTGVSQNPRHKITKRGQNVTFRCDPISEHNRLYWYRQTLGQGPEFLTYFQNEAQLEKSRLLSDRFSAERPKGSFSTLEIQRTEQGDSAMYLCASSPGVYQPQHFGDGTRLSIL.

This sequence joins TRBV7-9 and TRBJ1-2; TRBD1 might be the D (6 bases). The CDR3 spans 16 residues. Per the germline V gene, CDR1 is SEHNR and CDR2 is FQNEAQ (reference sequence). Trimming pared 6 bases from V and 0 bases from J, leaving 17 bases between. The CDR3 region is CASSRSGTPANYGYTF. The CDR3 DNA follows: TGTGCCAGCAGTCGGTCTGGGACACCTGCTAACTATGGCTACACCTTC.

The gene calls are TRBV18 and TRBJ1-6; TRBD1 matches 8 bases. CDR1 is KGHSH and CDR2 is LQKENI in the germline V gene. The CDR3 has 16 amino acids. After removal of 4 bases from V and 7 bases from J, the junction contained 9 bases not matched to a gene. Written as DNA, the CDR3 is TGTGCCAGCTCACACTCCACCGGGACAGGAAATTCACCCCTCCACTTT. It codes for CASSHSTGTGNSPLHF.

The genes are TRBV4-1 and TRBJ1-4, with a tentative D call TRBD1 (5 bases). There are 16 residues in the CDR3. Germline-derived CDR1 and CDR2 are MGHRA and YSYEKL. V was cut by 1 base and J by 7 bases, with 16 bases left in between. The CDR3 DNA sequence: TGCGCCAGCAGCCAAGGGCCTAGGGGAACGGGTGAAAAACTGTTTTTT. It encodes CASSQGPRGTGEKLFF.

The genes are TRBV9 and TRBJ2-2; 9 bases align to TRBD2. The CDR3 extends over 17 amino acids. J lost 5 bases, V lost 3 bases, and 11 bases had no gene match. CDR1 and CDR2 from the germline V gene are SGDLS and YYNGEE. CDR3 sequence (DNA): TGTGCCAGCAGCGCGGGAGGGGGGACTAGCACAACCGGGGAGCTGTTTTTT. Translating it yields CASSAGGGTSTTGELFF.

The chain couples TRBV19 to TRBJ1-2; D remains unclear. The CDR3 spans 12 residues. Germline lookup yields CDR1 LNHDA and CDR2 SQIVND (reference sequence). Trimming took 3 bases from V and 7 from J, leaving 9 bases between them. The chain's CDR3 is CASSIGESGYTF. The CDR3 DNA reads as TGTGCCAGTAGTATCGGGGAAAGTGGCTACACCTTC.

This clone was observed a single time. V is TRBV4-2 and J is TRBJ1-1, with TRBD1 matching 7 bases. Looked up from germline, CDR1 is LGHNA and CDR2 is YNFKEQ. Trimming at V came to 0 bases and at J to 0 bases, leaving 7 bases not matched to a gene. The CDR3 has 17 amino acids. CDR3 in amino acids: CASSQDPGQTMNTEAFF. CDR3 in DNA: TGTGCCAGCAGCCAAGATCCGGGACAGACCATGAACACTGAAGCTTTCTTT.

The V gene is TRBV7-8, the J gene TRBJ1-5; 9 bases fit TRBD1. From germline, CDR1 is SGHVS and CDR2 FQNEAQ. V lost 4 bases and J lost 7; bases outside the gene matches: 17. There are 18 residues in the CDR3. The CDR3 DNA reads TGTGCCAGCAGCTATCATATCATAAGGGACAGGGCAGGCCAGCCCCAGCATTTT. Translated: CASSYHIIRDRAGQPQHF.

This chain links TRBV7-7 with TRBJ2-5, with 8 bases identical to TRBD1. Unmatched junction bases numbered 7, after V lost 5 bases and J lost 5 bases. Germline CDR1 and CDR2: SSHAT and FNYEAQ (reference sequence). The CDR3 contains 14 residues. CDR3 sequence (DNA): TGTGCCAGCAGCCCTCTCGGACAGGGCGAGACCCAGTACTTC. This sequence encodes CASSPLGQGETQYF.

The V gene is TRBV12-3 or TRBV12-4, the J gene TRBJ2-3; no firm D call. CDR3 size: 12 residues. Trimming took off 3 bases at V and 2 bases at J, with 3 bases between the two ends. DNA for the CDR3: TGTGCCAGCAGTTTTATCACAGATACGCAGTATTTT. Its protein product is CASSFITDTQYF.

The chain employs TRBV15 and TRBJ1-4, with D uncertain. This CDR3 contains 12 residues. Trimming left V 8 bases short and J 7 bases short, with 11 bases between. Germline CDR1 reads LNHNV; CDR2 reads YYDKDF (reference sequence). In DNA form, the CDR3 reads TGTGCCACCTCCAGCGGAAGTGAAAAACTGTTTTTT. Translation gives CATSSGSEKLFF.

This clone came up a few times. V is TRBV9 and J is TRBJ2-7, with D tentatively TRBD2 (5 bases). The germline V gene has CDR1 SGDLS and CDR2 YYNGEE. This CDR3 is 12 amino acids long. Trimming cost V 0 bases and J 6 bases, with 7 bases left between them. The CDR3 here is CASSVDRGEQYF. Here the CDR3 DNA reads TGTGCCAGCAGCGTAGATCGGGGCGAGCAGTACTTC.

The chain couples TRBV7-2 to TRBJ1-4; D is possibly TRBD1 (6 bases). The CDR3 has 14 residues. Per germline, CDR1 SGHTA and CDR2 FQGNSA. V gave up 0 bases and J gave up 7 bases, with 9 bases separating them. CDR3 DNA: TGTGCCAGCAGCTTAGCCTTCAGGGGTGAAAAACTGTTTTTT. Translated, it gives CASSLAFRGEKLFF.

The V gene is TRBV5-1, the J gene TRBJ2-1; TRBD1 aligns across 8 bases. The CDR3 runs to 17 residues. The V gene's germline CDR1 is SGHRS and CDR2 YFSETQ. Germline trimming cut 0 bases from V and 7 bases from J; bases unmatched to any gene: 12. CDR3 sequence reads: CASSLAVRGTGVNEQFF. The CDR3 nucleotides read TGCGCCAGCAGCTTGGCCGTAAGAGGGACAGGAGTTAATGAGCAGTTCTTC.

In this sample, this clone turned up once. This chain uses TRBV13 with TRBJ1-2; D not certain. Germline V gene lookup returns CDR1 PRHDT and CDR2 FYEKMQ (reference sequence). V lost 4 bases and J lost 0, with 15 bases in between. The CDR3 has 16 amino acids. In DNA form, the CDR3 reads TGTGCCAGCAGCTCCCTCCCGCAGGAAGCTAACTATGGCTACACCTTC. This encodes CASSSLPQEANYGYTF.

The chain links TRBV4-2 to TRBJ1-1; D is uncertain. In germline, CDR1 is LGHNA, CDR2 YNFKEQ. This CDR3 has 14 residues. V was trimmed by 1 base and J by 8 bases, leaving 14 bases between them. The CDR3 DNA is TGTGCCAGCAGCCAAGTGGAACGGGTTGGAGAAGCTTTCTTT. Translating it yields CASSQVERVGEAFF.

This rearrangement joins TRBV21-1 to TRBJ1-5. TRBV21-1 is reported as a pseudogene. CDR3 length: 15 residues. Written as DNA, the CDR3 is TGTGCCAGCAGCCCAAAGCGGGTGTGGGGACCGGCCCAGCATTTT. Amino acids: CASSPKRVWGPAQHF.

The CDR3 coding sequence is TGTGCCAGCAGCCAAGATACGGGGACAGAAAAAGCTTTCTTT. Its protein product is CASSQDTGTEKAFF. The J gene is TRBJ1-1, the V gene TRBV4-2; 7 nucleotides line up with TRBD1. With 0 bases clipped from V and 9 bases from J, the junction kept 7 bases outside the gene matches. Germline CDR1 reads LGHNA; CDR2 reads YNFKEQ. The CDR3 runs to 14 residues.

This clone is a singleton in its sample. CDR3 sequence reads: CASSQGPGQNNSPLHF. The CDR3 nucleotides read TGTGCCAGCAGCCAAGGTCCGGGACAGAATAATTCACCCCTCCACTTT. This chain connects TRBV4-2 to TRBJ1-6; 7 bases are shared with TRBD1. With 1 base clipped from V and 5 bases from J, the junction kept 5 bases outside the gene matches. The CDR3 has 16 amino acids. The germline CDR1 and CDR2 sequences are LGHNA and YNFKEQ.

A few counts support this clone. Here the CDR3 DNA reads TGTGCCAGCAGCCTTAGCTCCTACGAGCAGTACTTC. Translation gives CASSLSSYEQYF. The chain uses TRBV3-1 (or the pseudogene TRBV3-2) and TRBJ2-7; D is uncertain. This CDR3 has 12 residues. From germline, CDR1 is LGHDT and CDR2 YNNKEL (reference sequence). Trimming took 4 bases from V and 0 from J, leaving 4 bases between them.